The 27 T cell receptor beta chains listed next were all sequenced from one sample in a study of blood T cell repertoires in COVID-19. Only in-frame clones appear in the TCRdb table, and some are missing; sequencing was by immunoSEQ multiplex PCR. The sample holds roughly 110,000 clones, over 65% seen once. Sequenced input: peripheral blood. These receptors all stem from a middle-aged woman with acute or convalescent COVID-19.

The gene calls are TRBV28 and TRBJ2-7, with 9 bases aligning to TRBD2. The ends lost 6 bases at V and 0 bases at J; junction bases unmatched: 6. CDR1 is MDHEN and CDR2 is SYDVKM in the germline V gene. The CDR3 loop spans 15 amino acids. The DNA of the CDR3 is TGTGCCAGCAGGAGGACTAGCGATCTCTCCTACGAGCAGTACTTC. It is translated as CASRRTSDLSYEQYF.

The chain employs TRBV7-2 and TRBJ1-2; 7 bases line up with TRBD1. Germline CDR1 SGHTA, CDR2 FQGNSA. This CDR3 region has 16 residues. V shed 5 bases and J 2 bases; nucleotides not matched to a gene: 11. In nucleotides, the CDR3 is TGTGCCAGCAGCCCGGGATCTGACAGGGCGAACTATGGCTACACCTTC. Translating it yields CASSPGSDRANYGYTF.

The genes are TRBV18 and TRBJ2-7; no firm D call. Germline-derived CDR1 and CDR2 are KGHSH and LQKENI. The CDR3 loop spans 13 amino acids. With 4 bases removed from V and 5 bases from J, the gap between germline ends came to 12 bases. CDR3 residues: CASSLTTPNEQYF. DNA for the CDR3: TGTGCCAGCTCACTAACCACTCCTAACGAGCAGTACTTC.

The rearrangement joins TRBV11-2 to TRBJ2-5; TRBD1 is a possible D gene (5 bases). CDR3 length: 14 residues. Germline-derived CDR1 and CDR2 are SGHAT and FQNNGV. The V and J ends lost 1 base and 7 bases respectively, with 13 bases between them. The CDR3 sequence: CASSLGTQRGTQYF. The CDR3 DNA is TGTGCCAGCAGCTTAGGAACCCAAAGGGGGACCCAGTACTTC.

CDR3 bases: TGTGCCAGCAGCTACGGGACAGGGGGGAATTCACCCCTCCACTTT. It yields the protein CASSYGTGGNSPLHF. The chain joins TRBV5-6 to TRBJ1-6; 11 bases match TRBD1. Trimming at V came to 3 bases and at J to 7 bases, leaving 3 bases not matched to a gene. CDR3 size: 15 residues. CDR1 is SGHDT and CDR2 is YYEEEE in the germline V gene.

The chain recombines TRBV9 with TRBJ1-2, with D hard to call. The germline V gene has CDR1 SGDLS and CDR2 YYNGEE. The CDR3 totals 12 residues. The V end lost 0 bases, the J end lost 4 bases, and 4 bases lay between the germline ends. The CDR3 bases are TGTGCCAGCAGCGTAGACATCTATGGCTACACCTTC. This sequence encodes CASSVDIYGYTF.

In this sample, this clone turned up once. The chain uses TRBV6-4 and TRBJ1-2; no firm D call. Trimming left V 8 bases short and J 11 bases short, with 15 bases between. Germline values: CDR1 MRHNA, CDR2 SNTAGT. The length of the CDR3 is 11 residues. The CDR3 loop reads CASGESGRYTF. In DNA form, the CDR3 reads TGTGCCAGCGGGGAGAGTGGGCGATACACCTTC.

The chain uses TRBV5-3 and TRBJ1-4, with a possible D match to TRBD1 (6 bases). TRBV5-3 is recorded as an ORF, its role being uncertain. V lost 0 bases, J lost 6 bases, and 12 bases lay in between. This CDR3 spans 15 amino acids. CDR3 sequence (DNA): TGTGCCAGAAGCTTGGCCGTGGACAGATATGAAAAACTGTTTTTT. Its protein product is CARSLAVDRYEKLFF.

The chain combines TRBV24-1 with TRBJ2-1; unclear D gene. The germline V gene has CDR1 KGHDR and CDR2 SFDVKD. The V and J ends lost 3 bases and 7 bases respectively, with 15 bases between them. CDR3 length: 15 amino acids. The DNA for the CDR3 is TGTGCCACCAGTGATCCTAGGAGCCCCTCGAATGAGCAGTTCTTC. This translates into CATSDPRSPSNEQFF.

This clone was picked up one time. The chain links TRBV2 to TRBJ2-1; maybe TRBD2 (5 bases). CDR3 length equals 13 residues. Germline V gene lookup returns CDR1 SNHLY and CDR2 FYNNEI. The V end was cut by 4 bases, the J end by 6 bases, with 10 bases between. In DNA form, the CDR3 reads TGTGCCAGCAGTGGGTTGGGGAGCAATGAGCAGTTCTTC. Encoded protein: CASSGLGSNEQFF.

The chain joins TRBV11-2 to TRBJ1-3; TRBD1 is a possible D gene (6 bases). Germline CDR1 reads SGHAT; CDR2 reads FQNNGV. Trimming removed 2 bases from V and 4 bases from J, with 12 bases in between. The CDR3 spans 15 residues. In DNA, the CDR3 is TGTGCCAGCAGCTTAACGAGGGGGGGAGGAAACACCATATATTTT. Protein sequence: CASSLTRGGGNTIYF.

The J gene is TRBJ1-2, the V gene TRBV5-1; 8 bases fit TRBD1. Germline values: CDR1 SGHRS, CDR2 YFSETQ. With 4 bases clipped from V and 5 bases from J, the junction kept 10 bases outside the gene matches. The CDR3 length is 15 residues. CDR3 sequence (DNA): TGCGCCAGCAGCATCCGGACAGGGTCGATGTATGGCTACACCTTC. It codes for CASSIRTGSMYGYTF.

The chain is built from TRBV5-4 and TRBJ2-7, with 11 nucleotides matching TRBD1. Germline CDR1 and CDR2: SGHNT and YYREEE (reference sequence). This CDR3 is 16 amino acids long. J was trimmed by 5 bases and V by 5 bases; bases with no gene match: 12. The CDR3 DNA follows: TGTGCCAGCAGTTCATCCCCGGGACAGGGGGTCCACGAGCAGTACTTC. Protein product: CASSSSPGQGVHEQYF.

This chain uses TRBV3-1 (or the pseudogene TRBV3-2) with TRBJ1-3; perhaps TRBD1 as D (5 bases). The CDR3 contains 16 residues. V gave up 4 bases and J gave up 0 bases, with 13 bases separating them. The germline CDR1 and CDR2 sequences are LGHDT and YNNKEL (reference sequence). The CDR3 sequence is CASSPGGTLSGNTIYF. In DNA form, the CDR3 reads TGTGCCAGCAGCCCGGGGGGGACCCTCTCTGGAAACACCATATATTTT.

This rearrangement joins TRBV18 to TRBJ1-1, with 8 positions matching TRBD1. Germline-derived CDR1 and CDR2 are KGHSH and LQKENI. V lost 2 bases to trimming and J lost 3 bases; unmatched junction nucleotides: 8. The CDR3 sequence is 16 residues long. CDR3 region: CASSPFSGRGHTEAFF. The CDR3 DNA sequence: TGTGCCAGCTCACCATTCTCGGGCAGGGGGCACACTGAAGCTTTCTTT.

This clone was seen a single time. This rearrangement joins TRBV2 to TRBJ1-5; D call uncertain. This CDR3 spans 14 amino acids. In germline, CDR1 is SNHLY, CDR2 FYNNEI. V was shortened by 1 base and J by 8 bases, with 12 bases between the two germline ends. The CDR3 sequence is CASSEGQILEPQHF. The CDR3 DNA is TGTGCCAGCAGTGAAGGGCAGATTCTTGAGCCCCAGCATTTT.

The CDR3 sequence is CASSLRASGGVNEQFF. Here the CDR3 DNA reads TGTGCCAGCAGCTTACGGGCTAGCGGGGGTGTCAATGAGCAGTTCTTC. The genes are TRBV7-2 and TRBJ2-1, with TRBD2 identical over 10 bases. CDR3 size: 16 residues. In germline, CDR1 is SGHTA, CDR2 FQGNSA. Trimming removed 2 bases from V and 6 bases from J; junction bases left unmatched: 7.

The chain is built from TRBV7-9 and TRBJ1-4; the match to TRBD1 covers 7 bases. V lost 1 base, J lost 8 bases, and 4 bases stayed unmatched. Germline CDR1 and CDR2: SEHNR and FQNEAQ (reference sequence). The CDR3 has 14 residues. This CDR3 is CASSLGQGWEKLFF. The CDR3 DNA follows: TGTGCCAGCAGCTTAGGACAGGGTTGGGAAAAACTGTTTTTT.

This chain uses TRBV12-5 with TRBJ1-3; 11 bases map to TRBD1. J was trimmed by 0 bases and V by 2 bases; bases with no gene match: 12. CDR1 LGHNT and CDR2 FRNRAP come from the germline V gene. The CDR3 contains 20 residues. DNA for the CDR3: TGTGCTAGTGGTTTGCCCCGGGACAGGGGGAATCCCACCTCTGGAAACACCATATATTTT. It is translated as CASGLPRDRGNPTSGNTIYF.

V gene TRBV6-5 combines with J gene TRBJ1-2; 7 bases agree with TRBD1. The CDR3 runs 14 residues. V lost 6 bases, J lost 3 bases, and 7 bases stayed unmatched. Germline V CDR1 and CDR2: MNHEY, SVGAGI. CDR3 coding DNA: TGTGCCAGCAGGGCGGACAGGTCTCACTATGGCTACACCTTC. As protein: CASRADRSHYGYTF.

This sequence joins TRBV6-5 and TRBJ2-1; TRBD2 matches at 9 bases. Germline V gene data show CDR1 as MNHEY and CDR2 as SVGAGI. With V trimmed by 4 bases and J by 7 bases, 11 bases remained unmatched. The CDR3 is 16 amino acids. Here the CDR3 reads CASSSLAGTFGNEQFF. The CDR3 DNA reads TGTGCCAGCAGTTCGCTAGCGGGGACTTTCGGAAATGAGCAGTTCTTC.

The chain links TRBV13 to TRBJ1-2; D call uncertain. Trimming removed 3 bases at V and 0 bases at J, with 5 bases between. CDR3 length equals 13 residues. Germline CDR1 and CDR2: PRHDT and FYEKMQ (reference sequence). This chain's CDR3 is CASSFGANYGYTF. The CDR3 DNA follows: TGTGCCAGCAGCTTCGGGGCTAACTATGGCTACACCTTC.

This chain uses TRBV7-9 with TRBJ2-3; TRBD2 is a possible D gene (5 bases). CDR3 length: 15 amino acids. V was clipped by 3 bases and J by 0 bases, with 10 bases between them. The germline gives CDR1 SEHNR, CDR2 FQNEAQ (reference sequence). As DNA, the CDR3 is TGTGCCAGCAGCTTTCCGGGATCTAGCACAGATACGCAGTATTTT. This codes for CASSFPGSSTDTQYF.

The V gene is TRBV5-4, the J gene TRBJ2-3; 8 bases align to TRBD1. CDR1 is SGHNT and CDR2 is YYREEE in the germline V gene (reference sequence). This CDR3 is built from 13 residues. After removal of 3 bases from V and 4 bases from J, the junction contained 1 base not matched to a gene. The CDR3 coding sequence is TGTGCCAGCAGCTCGGACAGGGCAGATACGCAGTATTTT. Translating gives CASSSDRADTQYF. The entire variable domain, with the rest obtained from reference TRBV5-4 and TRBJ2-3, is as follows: ETGVTQSPTHLIKTRGQQVTLRCSSQSGHNTVSWYQQALGQGPQFIFQYYREEENGRGNFPPRFSGLQFPNYSSELNVNALELDDSALYLCASSSDRADTQYFGPGTRLTVL.

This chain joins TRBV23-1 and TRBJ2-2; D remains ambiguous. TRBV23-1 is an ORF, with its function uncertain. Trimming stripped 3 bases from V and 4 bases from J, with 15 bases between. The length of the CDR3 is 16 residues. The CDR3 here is CASSHLTPGGTGELFF. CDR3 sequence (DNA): TGCGCCAGCAGTCATTTAACCCCCGGCGGCACCGGGGAGCTGTTTTTT.

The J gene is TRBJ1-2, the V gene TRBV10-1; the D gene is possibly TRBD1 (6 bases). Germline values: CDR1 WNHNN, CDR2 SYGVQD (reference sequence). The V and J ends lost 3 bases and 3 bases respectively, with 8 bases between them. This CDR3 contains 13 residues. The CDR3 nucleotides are TGCGCCAGCAGTGACAGGGGTGACTATGGCTACACCTTC. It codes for CASSDRGDYGYTF.

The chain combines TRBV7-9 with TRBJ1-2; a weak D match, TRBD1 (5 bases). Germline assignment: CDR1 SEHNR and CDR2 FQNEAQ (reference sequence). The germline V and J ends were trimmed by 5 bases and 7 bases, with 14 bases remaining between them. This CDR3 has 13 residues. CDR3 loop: CASSAGYNVGYTF. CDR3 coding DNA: TGTGCCAGCAGCGCAGGGTATAATGTTGGCTACACCTTC.